Each of the 28 T cell receptor beta chains below was sequenced from the same sample in a study of cytomegalovirus exposure and HLA in healthy donors. PCR employed 60 Vbeta and 13 Jbeta primers. Libraries were prepared by immunoSEQ multiplex PCR; TCRdb keeps only in-frame clonotypes and omits some of them. The repertoire shows 130,000 to 150,000 clones; the top ten hold under 2%. The specimen was PBMCs. These receptors all come from a woman between 50 and 59 years old in good health and CMV-seronegative.

This chain links TRBV9 with TRBJ2-7; D is possibly TRBD1 (5 bases). Trimming removed 4 bases from V and 2 bases from J, with 13 bases in between. This CDR3 spans 14 amino acids. CDR1 SGDLS and CDR2 YYNGEE come from the germline V gene. This CDR3 is CASSPTTVAYEQYF. CDR3 bases: TGTGCCAGCAGCCCAACGACAGTTGCCTACGAGCAGTACTTC.

This rearrangement joins TRBV28 to TRBJ1-5, with D possibly TRBD1 on 5 matching bases. The CDR3 is made up of 15 amino acids. Germline lookup yields CDR1 MDHEN and CDR2 SYDVKM. The V and J ends lost 4 bases and 9 bases respectively, with 19 bases between them. The CDR3 reads CASSWNPPGGRPQHF. The CDR3 region has the DNA TGTGCCAGCAGTTGGAACCCCCCCGGGGGTAGGCCCCAGCATTTT.

This chain links TRBV6-5 with TRBJ2-3; D call uncertain. Germline V gene lookup returns CDR1 MNHEY and CDR2 SVGAGI. V dropped 6 bases and J dropped 2 bases, with 6 bases sitting between them. The CDR3 loop spans 12 amino acids. The DNA of the CDR3 is TGTGCCAGCAGCCTAGACACAGATACGCAGTATTTT. It is translated as CASSLDTDTQYF.

V gene TRBV4-3 combines with J gene TRBJ2-3; 9 nucleotides align to TRBD2. V shed 2 bases, J shed 0 bases, and the junction held 9 bases outside the gene matches. The CDR3 totals 18 residues. Per the germline V gene, CDR1 is LGHNA and CDR2 is YSLEER. The CDR3 spells CASSQRPPTSGSTDTQYF. For the CDR3, the DNA is TGCGCCAGCAGCCAACGCCCGCCGACTAGCGGTAGCACAGATACGCAGTATTTT.

The chain couples TRBV6-5 to TRBJ2-2; 7 positions match TRBD2. The CDR3 is 16 residues long. V lost 2 bases, J lost 4 bases, and 7 bases stayed unmatched. CDR1 and CDR2 from the germline V gene are MNHEY and SVGAGI. Here the CDR3 DNA reads TGTGCCAGCAGTTACAGGCGGGAGCCGGTCACCGGGGAGCTGTTTTTT. Residues: CASSYRREPVTGELFF.

For this clone: Other DNA sequences from this sample encode an identical CDR3 as well. The V call is TRBV19, the J call TRBJ1-5; D is unclear. Germline CDR1 is LNHDA and CDR2 is SQIVND (reference sequence). The CDR3 runs to 13 residues. The V end was cut by 1 base, the J end by 4 bases, with 5 bases between. CDR3 DNA sequence: TGTGCCAGTAGTATAGGTTATAATCAGCCCCAGCATTTT. Translation: CASSIGYNQPQHF.

The rearrangement uses TRBV6-1 and TRBJ2-2; a possible D gene is TRBD2 (5 bases). This CDR3 contains 15 residues. V lost 2 bases, J lost 6 bases, and 13 bases lay in between. Germline CDR1 reads MNHNS; CDR2 reads SASEGT. The CDR3: CASSEWAGWAGELFF. In DNA form, the CDR3 reads TGTGCCAGCAGTGAATGGGCGGGTTGGGCCGGGGAGCTGTTTTTT.

The chain joins TRBV6-5 to TRBJ2-3; D not certain. Germline V gene lookup returns CDR1 MNHEY and CDR2 SVGAGI. There are 14 residues in the CDR3. The V gene lost 2 bases and the J gene lost 1 base, with 7 bases spanning the gap. CDR3 sequence (DNA): TGTGCCAGCAGTTACCGAGCCCGCACAGATACGCAGTATTTT. Its translation: CASSYRARTDTQYF.

The J gene is TRBJ2-7, the V gene TRBV4-2, with D tentatively TRBD2 (6 bases). The CDR3 length is 15 residues. CDR1 is LGHNA, CDR2 YNFKEQ, per germline. The germline V and J ends were trimmed by 0 bases and 3 bases, with 12 bases remaining between them. The CDR3 DNA is TGTGCCAGCAGCCAAGAAGGAGCGGGTAACTACGAGCAGTACTTC. It encodes CASSQEGAGNYEQYF.

The gene calls are TRBV18 and TRBJ2-1, with 7 positions matching TRBD1. Germline V CDR1 and CDR2: KGHSH, LQKENI. V shed 8 bases and J 5 bases; nucleotides not matched to a gene: 9. The CDR3 is 14 amino acids. CDR3 in amino acids: CASNRDRTDNEQFF. The CDR3 DNA is TGTGCCAGCAATAGGGACAGAACTGACAATGAGCAGTTCTTC.

This sequence joins TRBV19 and TRBJ1-6; D might be TRBD1 (5 bases). This CDR3 region has 13 residues. V lost 7 bases and J lost 8, with 12 bases in between. CDR1 LNHDA and CDR2 SQIVND come from the germline V gene (reference sequence). In nucleotides, the CDR3 is TGTGCCAGTAAGGGGTCGGGAGATTCACCCCTCCACTTT. Residues: CASKGSGDSPLHF.

The chain links TRBV27 to TRBJ2-5, with 11 bases matching TRBD2. The CDR3 runs to 16 residues. Germline V lookup: CDR1 MNHEY, CDR2 SMNVEV (reference sequence). V lost 5 bases to trimming and J lost 5 bases; unmatched junction nucleotides: 10. The CDR3 sequence is CASSLQTSGNMETQYF. The CDR3, as DNA: TGTGCCAGCAGTCTTCAGACTAGCGGGAATATGGAGACCCAGTACTTC.

The CDR3 is CASSGEGDSPLHF. The CDR3 coding sequence is TGTGCCAGCAGTGGAGAAGGGGATTCACCCCTCCACTTT. The chain couples TRBV2 to TRBJ1-6, with D tentatively TRBD1 (5 bases). This CDR3 has 13 residues. Germline loops: CDR1 SNHLY, CDR2 FYNNEI. Trimming removed 4 bases at V and 8 bases at J, with 9 bases between. Using reference TRBV2 and TRBJ1-6 for the parts outside the CDR3, the full variable domain is EPEVTQTPSHQVTQMGQEVILRCVPISNHLYFYWYRQILGQKVEFLVSFYNNEISEKSEIFDDQFSVERPDGSNFTLKIRSTKLEDSAMYFCASSGEGDSPLHFGNGTRLTVT.

This rearrangement joins TRBV15 to TRBJ2-7; 7 nucleotides match TRBD1. The CDR3 is 13 amino acids. Trimming took 5 bases from V and 2 from J; bases not matched to a gene: 3. Germline loops: CDR1 LNHNV, CDR2 YYDKDF (reference sequence). The CDR3: CATSGGQAYEQYF. The DNA of the CDR3 is TGTGCCACCAGCGGAGGACAGGCCTACGAGCAGTACTTC.

Details on this clone: A read error may account for a junction end that differs from germline. The genes are TRBV11-2 and TRBJ2-5; the match to TRBD2 covers 9 bases. Germline CDR1 and CDR2: SGHAT and FQNNGV. This CDR3 region has 12 residues. CDR3: CASRGGGAAINF. The CDR3, as DNA: TGTGCCAGCAGAGGCGGGGGGGCAGCGATTAACTTC.

The CDR3 sequence is CASSAGLAGRSSYNEQFF. The CDR3 region has the DNA TGTGCCAGCAGCGCTGGACTAGCGGGGCGAAGCTCCTACAATGAGCAGTTCTTC. The chain uses TRBV5-4 and TRBJ2-1; 12 bases match TRBD2. The CDR3 consists of 18 residues. Losses at the gene ends were 4 bases for V and 0 bases for J; bases not matched to a gene: 8. The V gene's germline CDR1 is SGHNT and CDR2 YYREEE (reference sequence).

This chain joins TRBV30 and TRBJ1-6; D unresolved. Germline-derived CDR1 and CDR2 are GTSNPN and SVGIG (reference sequence). The CDR3 extends over 12 amino acids. Trimming removed 8 bases from V and 7 bases from J, with 12 bases in between. In nucleotides, the CDR3 is TGTGCCGGAAGCCTGACAAATTCACCCCTCCACTTT. This codes for CAGSLTNSPLHF.

V is TRBV5-1 and J is TRBJ2-7, with 8 nucleotides matching TRBD2. CDR1 is SGHRS, CDR2 YFSETQ, per germline. The CDR3 consists of 14 residues. The V segment lost 4 bases and the J segment 7 bases; nucleotides outside the gene matches: 10. The CDR3 region is CASSVPAGAGEQYF. Here the CDR3 DNA reads TGCGCCAGCAGCGTTCCAGCGGGGGCGGGGGAGCAGTACTTC.

This chain links TRBV5-1 with TRBJ2-5, with 8 positions matching TRBD2. J gave up 5 bases and V 4 bases, and 7 bases lay outside the gene matches. The CDR3 sequence is 14 residues long. CDR1 is SGHRS and CDR2 is YFSETQ in the germline V gene. The CDR3 sequence: CASSVKGLGETQYF. The CDR3 bases are TGCGCCAGCAGCGTGAAGGGACTAGGGGAGACCCAGTACTTC.

The chain links TRBV28 to TRBJ1-2; 7 bases line up with TRBD1. CDR3 length: 15 residues. After removal of 6 bases from V and 4 bases from J, the junction contained 11 bases not matched to a gene. Germline CDR1 MDHEN, CDR2 SYDVKM. DNA of the CDR3: TGTGCCAGCAGATTGTTCAGACAGGGAAGCTATGGCTACACCTTC. Encoded protein: CASRLFRQGSYGYTF.

The chain couples TRBV4-2 to TRBJ2-3; D is possibly TRBD2 (6 bases). V lost 4 bases and J lost 3, with 20 bases in between. The CDR3 spans 17 residues. The germline gives CDR1 LGHNA, CDR2 YNFKEQ. The CDR3, as DNA: TGTGCCAGCAGCCCTCATTATCTACTAGCTTGGACAGATACGCAGTATTTT. Protein: CASSPHYLLAWTDTQYF.

The chain is built from TRBV4-3 and TRBJ1-1, with D tentatively TRBD1 (5 bases). The CDR3 sequence is 15 residues long. V was pared by 0 bases and J by 1 base, with 9 bases between. Germline V gene lookup returns CDR1 LGHNA and CDR2 YSLEER. The CDR3 coding sequence is TGCGCCAGCAGCCAAGATGTTCAGGGGAACACTGAAGCTTTCTTT. Protein sequence: CASSQDVQGNTEAFF.

This rearrangement joins TRBV6-5 to TRBJ2-7; 13 bases match TRBD2. The CDR3 covers 14 residues. Germline assignment: CDR1 MNHEY and CDR2 SVGAGI. Trimming took 6 bases from V and 4 from J; bases not matched to a gene: 3. This CDR3 is CASSLTSGRYEQYF. The CDR3 DNA is TGTGCCAGCAGCTTGACTAGCGGGAGGTACGAGCAGTACTTC.

The V and J genes are TRBV30 and TRBJ1-1, with TRBD1 identical over 7 bases. After removal of 4 bases from V and 9 bases from J, the junction contained 8 bases not matched to a gene. Germline CDR1 is GTSNPN and CDR2 is SVGIG (reference sequence). CDR3 length: 12 residues. CDR3 bases: TGTGCCTGGACGAGGACAGGAACACAAGCTTTCTTT. Amino acid sequence: CAWTRTGTQAFF. The variable domain in full, with the rest retrieved from reference TRBV30 and TRBJ1-1, is SQTIHQWPATLVQPVGSPLSLECTVEGTSNPNLYWYRQAAGRGLQLLFYSVGIGQISSEVPQNLSASRPQDRQFILSSKKLLLSDSGFYLCAWTRTGTQAFFGQGTRLTVV.

The CDR3 loop is CASSSSGVGNSPLHF. The CDR3 region has the DNA TGTGCCAGCAGTTCCTCAGGGGTGGGCAATTCACCCCTCCACTTT. The chain uses TRBV27 and TRBJ1-6, with D possibly being TRBD1 (6 bases). V was shortened by 4 bases and J by 7 bases, with 14 bases between the two germline ends. The CDR3 is made up of 15 amino acids. Per the germline V gene, CDR1 is MNHEY and CDR2 is SMNVEV (reference sequence).

The CDR3 region has the DNA TGTGCCAGCAGCGTGCCAGGTACATCCTACGAGCAGTACTTC. Amino acid sequence: CASSVPGTSYEQYF. This rearrangement joins TRBV9 to TRBJ2-7, with D hard to call. CDR3 length: 14 amino acids. Germline-derived CDR1 and CDR2 are SGDLS and YYNGEE. Between the trimmed V and J ends, which lost 2 bases and 1 base, there was a span of 10 bases. Full variable domain (rest looked up from reference TRBV9 and TRBJ2-7): DSGVTQTPKHLITATGQRVTLRCSPRSGDLSVYWYQQSLDQGLQFLIQYYNGEERAKGNILERFSAQQFPDLHSELNLSSLELGDSALYFCASSVPGTSYEQYFGPGTRLTVT.

The CDR3 protein is CASSLDMGLAGSNTGELFF. In DNA, the CDR3 is TGCGCCAGCAGCTTGGACATGGGACTAGCGGGTTCGAACACCGGGGAGCTGTTTTTT. The V call is TRBV5-1, the J call TRBJ2-2, with TRBD2 matching 12 bases. Unmatched junction bases numbered 6, after V lost 0 bases and J lost 0 bases. The CDR3 has 19 amino acids. Per germline, CDR1 SGHRS and CDR2 YFSETQ.

The chain links TRBV10-3 to TRBJ2-7; TRBD2 aligns across 12 bases. The trim removed 6 bases at V and 0 bases at J, leaving 6 bases unmatched. CDR3 length: 16 amino acids. Germline values: CDR1 ENHRY, CDR2 SYGVKD. CDR3 protein: CAIRQGLAGNSYEQYF. CDR3 nucleotides: TGTGCCATCAGGCAAGGACTAGCGGGGAACTCCTACGAGCAGTACTTC.